The present TCR beta chain was sequenced within a study of CD8+ T cells in alopecia areata. Whole-study findings and limits: Uncertainty remains about how baseline CD8+ expansion links to response, with one nonresponder.

This CDR3 is built from 17 residues. Germline values: CDR1 SGHAT, CDR2 FQNNGV. V lost 6 bases, J lost 1 base, and 16 bases lay in between. Extracted RNA was reverse transcribed, and the resulting cDNA served as sequencing template. The protocol was immunoSEQ multiplex PCR, while the TCRdb copy is restricted to in-frame clones and leaves out a portion. The data hold around 300,000 clones, with 60% observed a single time. Treatment noted: oral pan-JAK inhibitor, 5-10 mg twice daily. Peripheral blood samples and lesional scalp punch biopsies were obtained from alopecia areata patients. As for this clone: Its antigen is undetermined.

This chain connects TRBV11-2 to TRBJ2-6; D is perhaps TRBD2 (5 bases). This receptor was taken from a human donor with alopecia areata. This sample comprised CD4+ T cells sorted from blood, obtained around week 54, from a patient treated with tofacitinib. CDR3 protein: CASRVSFRGSGANVLTF. The CDR3 DNA reads as TGTGCCAGCAGAGTTAGCTTCCGCGGGTCTGGGGCCAACGTCCTGACTTTC.